This T cell receptor beta chain derives from a study of monozygotic twins with inflammatory bowel disease. The CDR3 spans 18 residues. Germline V gene lookup returns CDR1 SGHRS and CDR2 YFSETQ. Each TCR library used 3,000 to 3,500 ng of total RNA. Researchers put TCRalpha and TCRbeta cDNA through two nested PCRs lasting around 15 and 10 cycles. TCRdb re-called the 5' RACE reads and gives one entry per CDR3 protein, without DNA. This sample's table has 330,000 or so distinct CDR3 sequences. The sequenced material came from blood. The rearrangement joins TRBV5-1 to TRBJ2-1; TCRdb proposes TRBD1, but this gene call is untestable without DNA. The clonotype comes from a human donor with ulcerative colitis or Crohn's disease, or a healthy co-twin of an affected twin (not recorded which). The CDR3 loop reads CASSFKAGGALSYNEQFF.